The clone carrying this T cell receptor (beta chain) was counted a single time. This entry comes from a study of blood T cell repertoires in COVID-19. On the study more broadly: Sites in the United States, Italy and Spain provided acute and convalescent COVID-19 samples.

In the original processing: Nucleated cell number was recorded as an estimate derived from reference gene primer amplification. TCRdb's copy holds only in-frame clones and misses some; the assay was immunoSEQ multiplex PCR. The V and J calls and the clone size are those of that table, but D and trimming were determined from the DNA. Of 200,000 to 300,000 clones in the sample, more than 85% were seen once. The age range of participants was about 18 to 90 years, with residence in about 25 US areas. Trimming at V came to 2 bases and at J to 6 bases, leaving 8 bases not matched to a gene. Germline loops: CDR1 MNHEY, CDR2 SMNVEV (reference sequence). This CDR3 comprises 15 residues.

Sequencing input: PBMCs or T cells enriched from blood (not recorded which). This clonotype originated in a young woman who had recovered from COVID-19. The chain carries TRBV27 and TRBJ1-2; TRBD1 aligns across 8 bases. CDR3 coding DNA: TGTGCCAGCAGTTTAGCAGGGGGCATTAAGGATGGCTACACCTTC. It encodes CASSLAGGIKDGYTF.